A selection of T cell receptor beta chains follows, all from one sample in a study of T cells in Graves' hyperthyroidism and ophthalmopathy. TCRdb passed the multiplex PCR reads through MiXCR, listing each CDR3 protein once. The sample shows a few hundred thousand distinct CDR3 sequences, less than 15% of them seen only once. The source material was blood. All receptors derive from a woman aged 35 to 49 with Graves' hyperthyroidism that later progressed to Graves' ophthalmopathy. CDR3s include the opening cysteine and the closing phenylalanine or tryptophan. The order of the fields is J gene, D gene, V gene, clone size, CDR3 protein, CDR3 DNA. D genes are given only for firm matches. Size values are once, few and many counts, or a class for expanded clones, and some rows have none.

TRBJ1-3 TRBD1 TRBV27 . CASSPLDRALGNIIYF TGTGCCAGCAGTCCACTAGACAGGGCATTGGGAAACATCATATATTTT
TRBJ2-4 TRBD2 TRBV11-2 many CASSSGLAGYKNIQYF TGTGCCAGCAGCTCGGGACTAGCGGGATACAAAAACATTCAGTACTTC
TRBJ2-2 TRBD2 TRBV5-1 once CASSWERLAGEAGELFF TGCGCCAGCAGCTGGGAAAGACTAGCGGGAGAAGCCGGGGAGCTGTTTTTT
TRBJ2-7 TRBD2 TRBV7-8 many CASSLEPSGAYEQYF TGTGCCAGCAGCTTAGAGCCTAGCGGAGCCTACGAGCAGTACTTC
TRBJ1-3 . TRBV7-9 few CASSFSTQSSGNTIYF TGTGCCAGCAGCTTCTCAACTCAGAGCTCTGGAAACACCATATATTTT
TRBJ2-1 . TRBV24-1 many CATSSPRGPGGEQFF TGTGCCACCAGTTCACCCCGAGGTCCAGGGGGGGAGCAGTTCTTC
TRBJ1-5 . TRBV5-1 . CASSLEGLIHQPQHF TGCGCCAGCAGCTTGGAAGGGTTGATCCATCAGCCCCAGCATTTT
TRBJ1-5 TRBD1 TRBV5-1 many CASSLWSDRSSNQPQHF TGCGCCAGCAGCTTGTGGTCGGACAGGTCGAGCAATCAGCCCCAGCATTTT
TRBJ2-2 TRBD2 TRBV10-3 many CAISESIIAGTGELFF TGTGCCATCAGTGAGTCAATAATAGCGGGCACCGGGGAGCTGTTTTTT
TRBJ1-2 . TRBV2 . CASSEAGIRMGYGYTF TGTGCCAGCAGTGAAGCGGGAATTCGAATGGGCTATGGCTACACCTTC
TRBJ2-7 . TRBV4-1 few CASSYFVGGHEQYF TGCGCCAGCAGCTACTTCGTGGGGGGCCACGAGCAGTACTTC
TRBJ1-2 . TRBV20-1 . CSARIGAFLNYGYTF TGCAGTGCTAGAATCGGTGCCTTCCTTAACTATGGCTACACCTTC
TRBJ2-7 . TRBV14 many CASSHKATYEQYF TGTGCCAGCAGCCATAAGGCCACCTACGAGCAGTACTTC
TRBJ1-2 TRBD1 TRBV3-1 few CASSQRNGQGYGYTF TGTGCCAGCAGCCAAAGAAATGGACAGGGCTATGGCTACACCTTC
TRBJ1-1 . TRBV2 many CASKPSRSVEAFF TGTGCCAGCAAACCTTCCCGGAGTGTTGAAGCTTTCTTT
TRBJ2-3 . TRBV28 . CASKTPGASTDTQYF TGTGCCAGCAAGACTCCAGGTGCGAGCACAGATACGCAGTATTTT
TRBJ1-3 . TRBV9 . CASSVALPGSLSGNTIYF TGTGCCAGCAGCGTAGCGCTCCCGGGATCACTCTCTGGAAACACCATATATTTT
TRBJ2-1 . TRBV19 . CATTWSGKGTNEQFF TGTGCCACCACTTGGTCGGGGAAGGGGACCAATGAGCAGTTCTTC
TRBJ1-4 TRBD1 TRBV3-1 . CASSHAWDRGAEKLFF TGTGCCAGCAGCCATGCCTGGGACAGGGGGGCTGAAAAACTGTTTTTT
TRBJ2-7 . TRBV6-2/TRBV6-3 many CASSYSAGLSTYEQYF TGTGCCAGCAGTTATTCCGCGGGACTGAGTACCTACGAGCAGTACTTC
TRBJ1-1 . TRBV29-1 many CSVAWGPENTEAFF TGCAGCGTTGCCTGGGGGCCCGAGAACACTGAAGCTTTCTTT
TRBJ2-4 . TRBV5-1 . CASSETPDKRDIQYF TGCGCCAGCAGCGAGACACCGGACAAGAGAGACATTCAGTACTTC
TRBJ1-1 . TRBV6-1 many CASGIRSAFF TGTGCCAGCGGGATTCGTTCAGCTTTCTTT
TRBJ2-3 . TRBV11-2 many CASSLPFRDTQYF TGTGCCAGCAGCTTACCCTTTAGGGATACGCAGTATTTT
TRBJ1-1 . TRBV7-9 many CASSFGSSEAFF TGTGCCAGCAGCTTCGGCAGCAGTGAAGCTTTCTTT
TRBJ2-7 . TRBV27 many CASSLGLAYEQYF TGTGCCAGCAGTTTAGGGCTAGCCTACGAGCAGTACTTC
TRBJ2-7 . TRBV5-8 many CASSPQGPTTTYEQYF TGTGCCAGCAGCCCTCAGGGGCCCACAACTACCTACGAGCAGTACTTC
TRBJ2-7 . TRBV7-2 . CASSLVGLTYEQYF TGTGCCAGCAGCTTAGTCGGTCTCACCTACGAGCAGTACTTC
TRBJ2-5 . TRBV29-1 many CSVVGGPIETQYF TGCAGCGTTGTGGGGGGGCCGATAGAGACCCAGTACTTC
TRBJ2-1 . TRBV20-1 many CSARPPRGGTYNEQFF TGCAGTGCTAGACCACCCCGCGGGGGCACCTACAATGAGCAGTTCTTC
TRBJ2-2 TRBD2 TRBV5-1 few CASSTGTSGRSDTGELFF TGCGCCAGCAGCACAGGGACTAGCGGGAGGTCGGACACCGGGGAGCTGTTTTTT
TRBJ2-4 . TRBV20-1 many CSASVGQLAKNIQYF TGCAGTGCTAGCGTAGGGCAGTTGGCCAAAAACATTCAGTACTTC
TRBJ2-5 TRBD2 TRBV12-3/TRBV12-4 many CASRPGGGAQYF TGTGCCAGCAGGCCCGGGGGGGGGGCCCAGTACTTC
TRBJ2-2 . TRBV19 . CAIQRGTGELFF TGTGCCATCCAACGGGGCACCGGGGAGCTGTTTTTT
TRBJ1-6 TRBD1 TRBV10-3 . CAISESIGQGRRIAPLHF TGTGCCATCAGTGAGTCGATTGGACAGGGCCGTCGGATTGCACCCCTCCACTTT
TRBJ1-1 . TRBV19 many CASSSRVGEAFF TGTGCCAGTAGTAGCAGGGTAGGTGAAGCTTTCTTT
TRBJ2-1 . TRBV19 . CASGSPNEQFF TGTGCCAGCGGGAGTCCCAATGAGCAGTTCTTC
TRBJ2-5 . TRBV5-1 few CASSLACRPQETQYF TGCGCCAGCAGCTTGGCCTGTCGACCCCAAGAGACCCAGTACTTC